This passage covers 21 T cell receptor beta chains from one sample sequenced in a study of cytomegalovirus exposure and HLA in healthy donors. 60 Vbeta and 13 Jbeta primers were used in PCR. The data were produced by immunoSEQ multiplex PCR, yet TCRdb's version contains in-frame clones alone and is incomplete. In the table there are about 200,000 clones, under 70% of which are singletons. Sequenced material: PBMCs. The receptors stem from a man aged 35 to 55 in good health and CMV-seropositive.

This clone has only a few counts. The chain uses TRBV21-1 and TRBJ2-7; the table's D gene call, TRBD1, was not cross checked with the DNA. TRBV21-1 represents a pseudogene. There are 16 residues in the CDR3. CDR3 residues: CASSKVPGVLPYEQYF. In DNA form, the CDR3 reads TGTGCCAGCAGCAAAGTGCCAGGGGTTCTCCCCTACGAGCAGTACTTC.

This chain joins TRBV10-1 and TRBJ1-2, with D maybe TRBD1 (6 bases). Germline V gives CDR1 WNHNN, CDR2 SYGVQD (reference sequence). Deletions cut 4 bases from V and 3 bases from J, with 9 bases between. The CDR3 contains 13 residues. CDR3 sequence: CASSATGYYGYTF. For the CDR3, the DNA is TGCGCCAGCAGTGCGACAGGCTACTATGGCTACACCTTC.

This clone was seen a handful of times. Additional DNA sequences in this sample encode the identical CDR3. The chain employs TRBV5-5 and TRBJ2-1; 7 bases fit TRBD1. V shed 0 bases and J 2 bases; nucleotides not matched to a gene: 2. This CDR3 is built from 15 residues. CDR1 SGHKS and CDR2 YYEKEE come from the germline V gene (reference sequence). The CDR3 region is CASSLDRGTYNEQFF. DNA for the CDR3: TGTGCCAGCAGCTTGGACAGGGGAACCTACAATGAGCAGTTCTTC.

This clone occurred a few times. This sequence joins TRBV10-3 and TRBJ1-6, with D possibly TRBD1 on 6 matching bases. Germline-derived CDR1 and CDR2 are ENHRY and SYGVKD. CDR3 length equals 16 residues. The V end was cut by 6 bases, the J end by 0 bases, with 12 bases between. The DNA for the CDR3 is TGTGCCATCAGGGACAGCAACCTCTCCTATAATTCACCCCTCCACTTT. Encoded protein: CAIRDSNLSYNSPLHF.

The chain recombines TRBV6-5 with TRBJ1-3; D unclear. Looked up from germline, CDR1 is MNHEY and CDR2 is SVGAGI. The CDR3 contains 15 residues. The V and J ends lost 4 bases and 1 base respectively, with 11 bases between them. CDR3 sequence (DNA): TGTGCCAGCAGTTCACCTCGGTGGTCTGGAAACACCATATATTTT. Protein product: CASSSPRWSGNTIYF.

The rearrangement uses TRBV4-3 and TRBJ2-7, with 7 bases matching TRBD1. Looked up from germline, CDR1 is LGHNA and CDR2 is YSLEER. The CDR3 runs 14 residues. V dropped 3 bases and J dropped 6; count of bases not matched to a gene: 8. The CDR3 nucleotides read TGCGCCAGCAGCCATCAGACAGGGTCGGGCGAGCAGTACTTC. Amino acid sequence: CASSHQTGSGEQYF.

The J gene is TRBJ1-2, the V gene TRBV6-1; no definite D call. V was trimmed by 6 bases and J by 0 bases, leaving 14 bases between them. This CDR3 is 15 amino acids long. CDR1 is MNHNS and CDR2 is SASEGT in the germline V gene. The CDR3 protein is CASRRSMVSNYGYTF. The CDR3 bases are TGTGCCAGCAGGCGGAGTATGGTATCTAACTATGGCTACACCTTC.

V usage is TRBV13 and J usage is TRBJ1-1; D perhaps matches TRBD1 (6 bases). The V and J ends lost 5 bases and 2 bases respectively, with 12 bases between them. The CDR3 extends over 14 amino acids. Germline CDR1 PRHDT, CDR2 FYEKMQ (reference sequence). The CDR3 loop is CASSIPGDNTEAFF. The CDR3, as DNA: TGTGCCAGCAGCATACCAGGGGATAACACTGAAGCTTTCTTT.

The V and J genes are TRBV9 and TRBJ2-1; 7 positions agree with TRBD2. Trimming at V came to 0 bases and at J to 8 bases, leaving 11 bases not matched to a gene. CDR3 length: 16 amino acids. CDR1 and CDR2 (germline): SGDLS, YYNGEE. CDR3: CASSVAFGEGQDEQFF. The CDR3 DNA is TGTGCCAGCAGCGTAGCCTTCGGGGAGGGTCAGGATGAGCAGTTCTTC.

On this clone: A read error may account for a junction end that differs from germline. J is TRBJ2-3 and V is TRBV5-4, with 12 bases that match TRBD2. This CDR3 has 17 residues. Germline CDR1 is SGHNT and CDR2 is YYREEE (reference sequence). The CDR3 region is CASRLGGTSGRTDTQYF. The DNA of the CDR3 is TGTGCCAGCAGATTGGGAGGGACTAGCGGGCGAACAGATACGCAGTATTTT. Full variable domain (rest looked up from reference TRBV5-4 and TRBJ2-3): ETGVTQSPTHLIKTRGQQVTLRCSSQSGHNTVSWYQQALGQGPQFIFQYYREEENGRGNFPPRFSGLQFPNYSSELNVNALELDDSALYLCASRLGGTSGRTDTQYFGPGTRLTVL.

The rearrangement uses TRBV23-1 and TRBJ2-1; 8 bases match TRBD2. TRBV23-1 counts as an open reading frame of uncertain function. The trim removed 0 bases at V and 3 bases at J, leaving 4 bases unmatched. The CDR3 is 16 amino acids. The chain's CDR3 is CASSQSMAGGYNEQFF. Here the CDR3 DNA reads TGCGCCAGCAGTCAATCGATGGCGGGGGGCTACAATGAGCAGTTCTTC.

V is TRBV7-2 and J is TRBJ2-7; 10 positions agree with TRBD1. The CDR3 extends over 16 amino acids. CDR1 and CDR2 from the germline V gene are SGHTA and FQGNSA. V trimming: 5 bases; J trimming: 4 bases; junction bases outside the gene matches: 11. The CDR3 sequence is CASSRNGDRGYYEQYF. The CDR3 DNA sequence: TGTGCCAGCAGCCGGAACGGGGACAGGGGATATTACGAGCAGTACTTC.

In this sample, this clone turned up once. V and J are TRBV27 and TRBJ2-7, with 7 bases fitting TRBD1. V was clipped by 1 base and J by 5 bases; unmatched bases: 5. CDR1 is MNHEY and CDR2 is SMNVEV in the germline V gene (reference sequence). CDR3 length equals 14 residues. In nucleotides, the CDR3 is TGTGCCAGCAGTTTATTCAGGACAGGCGACGAGCAGTACTTC. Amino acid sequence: CASSLFRTGDEQYF.

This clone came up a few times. The CDR3: CASSGTGGSDGNTIYF. Here the CDR3 DNA reads TGTGCCAGCAGCGGTACAGGGGGAAGCGATGGAAACACCATATATTTT. The chain has TRBV7-9 and TRBJ1-3, with TRBD1 matching over 8 bases. Trimming cost V 5 bases and J 3 bases; bases outside gene matches: 9. Germline CDR1 reads SEHNR; CDR2 reads FQNEAQ (reference sequence). This CDR3 has 16 amino acids.

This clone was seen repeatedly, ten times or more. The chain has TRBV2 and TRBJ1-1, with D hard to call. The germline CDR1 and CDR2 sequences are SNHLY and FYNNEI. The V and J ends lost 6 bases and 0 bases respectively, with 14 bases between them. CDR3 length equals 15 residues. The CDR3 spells CASREIYNMNTEAFF. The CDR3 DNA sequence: TGTGCCAGCAGGGAGATTTACAACATGAACACTGAAGCTTTCTTT.

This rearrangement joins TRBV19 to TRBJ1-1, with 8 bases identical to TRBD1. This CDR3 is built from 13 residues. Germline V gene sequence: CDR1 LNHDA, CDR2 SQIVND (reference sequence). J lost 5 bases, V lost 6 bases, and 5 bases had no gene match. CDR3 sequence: CASRNRGKTEAFF. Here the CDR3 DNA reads TGTGCCAGTAGAAACAGGGGGAAGACTGAAGCTTTCTTT. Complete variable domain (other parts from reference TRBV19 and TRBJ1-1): DGGITQSPKYLFRKEGQNVTLSCEQNLNHDAMYWYRQDPGQGLRLIYYSQIVNDFQKGDIAEGYSVSREKKESFPLTVTSAQKNPTAFYLCASRNRGKTEAFFGQGTRLTVV.

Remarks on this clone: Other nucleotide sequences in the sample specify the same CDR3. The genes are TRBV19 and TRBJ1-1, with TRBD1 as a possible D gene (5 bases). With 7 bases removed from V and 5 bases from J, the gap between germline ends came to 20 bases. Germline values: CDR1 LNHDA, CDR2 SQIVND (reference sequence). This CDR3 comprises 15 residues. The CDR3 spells CASTSLGRGGTEAFF. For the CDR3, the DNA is TGTGCCAGTACCTCCCTGGGGAGGGGTGGGACTGAAGCTTTCTTT.

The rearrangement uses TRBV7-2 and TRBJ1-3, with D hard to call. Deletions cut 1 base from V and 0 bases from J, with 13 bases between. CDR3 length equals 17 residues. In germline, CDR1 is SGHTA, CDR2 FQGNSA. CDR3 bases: TGTGCCAGCAGCTTAGATTACAGCGGACTCTCTGGAAACACCATATATTTT. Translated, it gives CASSLDYSGLSGNTIYF.

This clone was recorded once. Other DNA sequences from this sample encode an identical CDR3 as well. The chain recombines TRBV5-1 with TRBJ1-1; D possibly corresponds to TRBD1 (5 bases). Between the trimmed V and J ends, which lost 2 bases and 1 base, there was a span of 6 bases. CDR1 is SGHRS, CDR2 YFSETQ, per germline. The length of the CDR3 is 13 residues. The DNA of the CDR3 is TGCGCCAGCAGCTTTCAGGGGAACACTGAAGCTTTCTTT. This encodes CASSFQGNTEAFF. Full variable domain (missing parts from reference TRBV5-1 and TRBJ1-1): KAGVTQTPRYLIKTRGQQVTLSCSPISGHRSVSWYQQTPGQGLQFLFEYFSETQRNKGNFPGRFSGRQFSNSRSEMNVSTLELGDSALYLCASSFQGNTEAFFGQGTRLTVV.

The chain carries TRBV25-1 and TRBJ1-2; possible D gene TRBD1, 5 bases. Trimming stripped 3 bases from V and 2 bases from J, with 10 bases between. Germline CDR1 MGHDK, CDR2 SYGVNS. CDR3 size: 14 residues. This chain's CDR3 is CASSDPGGNYGYTF. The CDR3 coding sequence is TGTGCCAGCAGTGACCCGGGGGGAAACTATGGCTACACCTTC.

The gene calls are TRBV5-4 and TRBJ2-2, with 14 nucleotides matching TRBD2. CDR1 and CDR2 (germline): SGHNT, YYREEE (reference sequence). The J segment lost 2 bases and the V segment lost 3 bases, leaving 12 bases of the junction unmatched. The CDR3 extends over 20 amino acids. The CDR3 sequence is CASSSSLGLAGGHNTGELFF. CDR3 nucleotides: TGTGCCAGCAGCTCCTCCCTCGGACTAGCGGGGGGTCACAACACCGGGGAGCTGTTTTTT.